This T cell receptor (beta chain) was found in a study of Ad26.COV2.S vaccination and SARS-CoV-2 variants. Study-wide points: The breadth of spike-specific CD8+ and CD4+ T cell responses after vaccination was reportedly substantial.

Treatment denoted: roughly 18 received Ad26.COV2.S at low or high dose, single or two shots; 5 received placebo; per-sample allocation not given. The samples date from day 63 after the first vaccine or placebo injection. Donation came from an adult in Boston who was aged 18-55 years. Profiling relied on immunoSEQ multiplex PCR, and the TCRdb table lists in-frame clones only, not all of them. The sample holds 410,000 or so clones, 90% seen once. Regarding this clone: The antigen is unknown.

V shed 2 bases, J shed 6 bases, and the junction held 10 bases outside the gene matches. The V gene's germline CDR1 is MNHEY and CDR2 SMNVEV (reference sequence). The CDR3 length is 17 residues. The chain uses TRBV27 and TRBJ1-6, with 7 bases aligning to TRBD1. The sequencing here drew on peripheral blood, taken in a trial of Ad26.COV2.S vaccine versus placebo. This receptor was identified in a person aged 18-60 years who received the Ad26.COV2.S COVID-19 vaccine or a placebo. In DNA, the CDR3 is TGTGCCAGCAGTTTAATTGTTCGACAGGGCCTTAATTCACCCCTCCACTTT. This sequence encodes CASSLIVRQGLNSPLHF.